This TCR beta chain was sequenced for a study of cytomegalovirus exposure and HLA in healthy donors. PCR amplification relied on 60 Vbeta primers (plus 13 Jbeta primers). Using immunoSEQ multiplex PCR, the repertoire was profiled, and TCRdb retains in-frame clones only, with some absent. The repertoire holds some 130,000 clones, roughly 80% seen once, with about 7.3% in the top ten. Of note for this clone: Antigen: not known.

The V end lost 6 bases, the J end lost 3 bases, and 15 bases lay between the germline ends. Germline V gene sequence: CDR1 MDHEN, CDR2 SYDVKM. The CDR3 loop spans 15 amino acids. The study's findings and limits: With later analysis, a missense DCLRE1C variant became linked to TCR beta V- and J-gene trimming.

The receptor's source is a male donor in good health and CMV-seronegative. J is TRBJ2-4 and V is TRBV28; D remains unclear. The sample was PBMCs. The CDR3 region has the DNA TGTGCCAGCAGCCCACGCCAGCCGGGCAAAAACATTCAGTACTTC. Amino acids: CASSPRQPGKNIQYF.